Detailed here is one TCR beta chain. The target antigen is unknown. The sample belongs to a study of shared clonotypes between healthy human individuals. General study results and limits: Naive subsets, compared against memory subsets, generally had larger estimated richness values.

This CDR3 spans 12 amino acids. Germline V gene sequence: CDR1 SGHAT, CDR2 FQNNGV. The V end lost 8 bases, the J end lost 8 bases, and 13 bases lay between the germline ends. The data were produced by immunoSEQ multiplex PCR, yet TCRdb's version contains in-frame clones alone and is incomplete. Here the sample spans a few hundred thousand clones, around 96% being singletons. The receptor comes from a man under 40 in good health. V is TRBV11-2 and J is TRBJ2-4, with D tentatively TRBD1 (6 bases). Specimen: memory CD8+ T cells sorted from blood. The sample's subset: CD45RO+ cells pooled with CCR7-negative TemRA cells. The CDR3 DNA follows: TGTGCCAGCGAAACGCAGGGGTACATTCAGTACTTC. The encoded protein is CASETQGYIQYF. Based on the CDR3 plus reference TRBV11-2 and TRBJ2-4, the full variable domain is EAGVAQSPRYKIIEKRQSVAFWCNPISGHATLYWYQQILGQGPKLLIQFQNNGVVDDSQLPKDRFSAERLKGVDSTLKIQPAKLEDSAVYLCASETQGYIQYFGAGTRLSVL.